Each of the 13 T cell receptor beta chains below was sequenced from the same sample in a study of blood T cell repertoires in COVID-19. Repertoires were generated with immunoSEQ multiplex PCR, while TCRdb's copy carries only in-frame clones and drops some. The repertoire consists of 250,000 to 300,000 clones, with around 80% occurring once and the leading ten covering approximately 6%. Sequencing input: peripheral blood. These receptors came from a man aged 80 or over with acute or convalescent COVID-19.

This chain's CDR3 is CASSSGSNTGELFF. The CDR3 DNA reads as TGTGCCAGTAGTAGCGGTTCGAACACCGGGGAGCTGTTTTTT. This rearrangement joins TRBV19 to TRBJ2-2; D is uncertain. The CDR3 is 14 amino acids. The V end was cut by 4 bases, the J end by 0 bases, with 6 bases between. Germline V CDR1 and CDR2: LNHDA, SQIVND (reference sequence).

This clone appeared a single time. The CDR3 nucleotides read TGTGCCAGCAGCCAAAGGACAGGGATGGGATATGGCTACACCTTC. Amino acids: CASSQRTGMGYGYTF. The chain combines TRBV3-1 (or the pseudogene TRBV3-2) with TRBJ1-2; 8 bases map to TRBD1. From germline, CDR1 is LGHDT and CDR2 YNNKEL (reference sequence). V lost 2 bases, J lost 5 bases, and 7 bases stayed unmatched. This CDR3 spans 15 amino acids.

The table lists this clone with a few counts. The chain combines TRBV4-2 with TRBJ1-2, with D possibly matching TRBD1 (5 bases). Trimming shortened V by 0 bases and J by 8 bases, and 13 bases separated the two germline ends. The CDR3 extends over 14 amino acids. Germline CDR1 and CDR2: LGHNA and YNFKEQ. The CDR3 bases are TGTGCCAGCAGCCAAGATGGGGGGTCGCGGGGCTACACCTTC. Residues: CASSQDGGSRGYTF.

This chain connects TRBV7-8 to TRBJ2-1; no reliable D call. Between the trimmed V and J ends, which lost 2 bases and 7 bases, there was a span of 9 bases. The V gene's germline CDR1 is SGHVS and CDR2 FQNEAQ. This CDR3 is built from 13 residues. For the CDR3, the DNA is TGTGCCAGCAGCTTACAAAGAGAGAATGAGCAGTTCTTC. Its protein product is CASSLQRENEQFF. The full variable domain, with the rest looked up from reference TRBV7-8 and TRBJ2-1, is GAGVSQSPRYKVAKRGQDVALRCDPISGHVSLFWYQQALGQGPEFLTYFQNEAQLDKSGLPSDRFFAERPEGSVSTLKIQRTQQEDSAVYLCASSLQRENEQFFGPGTRLTVL.

The V and J genes are TRBV29-1 and TRBJ2-7; tentatively, D is TRBD1 (5 bases). The CDR3 spans 11 residues. Germline CDR1 is SQVTM and CDR2 is ANQGSEA. V was clipped by 4 bases and J by 5 bases, with 9 bases between them. As DNA, the CDR3 is TGCAGCGTTGGAAGGGGAAACGAGCAGTACTTC. It specifies CSVGRGNEQYF.

This clone came up once. The rearrangement links TRBV5-5 to TRBJ1-3; perhaps TRBD1 as D (5 bases). V was clipped by 0 bases and J by 2 bases, with 15 bases between them. The germline V gene encodes CDR1 SGHKS and CDR2 YYEKEE (reference sequence). The CDR3 contains 17 residues. The CDR3 sequence is CASSLAHSGQAGNTIYF. DNA of the CDR3: TGTGCCAGCAGCTTGGCCCATTCAGGGCAGGCTGGAAACACCATATATTTT.

This rearrangement joins TRBV9 to TRBJ1-2, with D perhaps TRBD1 (6 bases). V was cut by 3 bases and J by 3 bases, with 18 bases left in between. Germline values: CDR1 SGDLS, CDR2 YYNGEE. This CDR3 spans 16 amino acids. The CDR3 DNA follows: TGTGCCAGCAGCGGGGCGTTGGACAGAGGACACTATGGCTACACCTTC. The encoded protein is CASSGALDRGHYGYTF.

This chain joins TRBV3-1 (or the pseudogene TRBV3-2) and TRBJ2-5, with TRBD1 matching 8 bases. The CDR3 is 14 amino acids. V lost 1 base to trimming and J lost 5 bases; unmatched junction nucleotides: 3. CDR1 is LGHDT, CDR2 YNNKEL, per germline (reference sequence). The CDR3 sequence is CASSQGRGQETQYF. The CDR3 bases are TGTGCCAGCAGCCAAGGCAGGGGGCAGGAGACCCAGTACTTC.

The chain couples TRBV5-1 to TRBJ1-1; D perhaps matches TRBD1 (6 bases). V lost 3 bases, J lost 2 bases, and 14 bases lay in between. Germline V lookup: CDR1 SGHRS, CDR2 YFSETQ. The CDR3 totals 15 residues. The chain's CDR3 is CASSSGQLANTEAFF. The DNA of the CDR3 is TGCGCCAGCAGCTCAGGACAGCTCGCTAACACTGAAGCTTTCTTT.

The chain couples TRBV5-4 to TRBJ2-1; D unresolved. V lost 0 bases and J 7 bases, leaving 11 bases between the germline ends. There are 14 residues in the CDR3. Germline CDR1 and CDR2: SGHNT and YYREEE (reference sequence). The CDR3 DNA reads TGTGCCAGCAGCTTGGCCTCTATTTCAAATGAGCAGTTCTTC. The encoded protein is CASSLASISNEQFF.

The rearrangement links TRBV30 to TRBJ2-7; TRBD2 is a possible D gene (5 bases). The CDR3 contains 12 residues. Germline-derived CDR1 and CDR2 are GTSNPN and SVGIG (reference sequence). Trimming took 3 bases from V and 8 from J, leaving 14 bases between them. The CDR3 nucleotides are TGTGCCTGGAGCCCCGGGGTTGGTCAGCAGTACTTC. Translated, it gives CAWSPGVGQQYF.

V and J are TRBV19 and TRBJ2-2; D remains ambiguous. The CDR3 runs 14 residues. Germline lookup yields CDR1 LNHDA and CDR2 SQIVND (reference sequence). Trimming removed 3 bases at V and 3 bases at J, with 8 bases between. The CDR3 reads CASSIPGDTGELFF. In DNA, the CDR3 is TGTGCCAGTAGTATTCCAGGCGACACCGGGGAGCTGTTTTTT.

This sequence joins TRBV5-1 and TRBJ2-1, with TRBD2 identical over 7 bases. This CDR3 is 15 amino acids long. Trimming cost V 3 bases and J 1 base; bases outside gene matches: 4. Germline CDR1 SGHRS, CDR2 YFSETQ. For the CDR3, the DNA is TGCGCCAGCAGCTCCACTAGCGTTTCCTACAATGAGCAGTTCTTC. Translated, it gives CASSSTSVSYNEQFF.